This T cell receptor (beta chain) was documented in a study of blood T cell repertoires in COVID-19. Per the study methods: How many nucleated cells were present was estimated from reference gene primer amplification. Profiling relied on immunoSEQ multiplex PCR, and the TCRdb table lists in-frame clones only, not all of them. V, J and clone size are those of that table, while D and trimming were read from the DNA. This repertoire shows fewer than 450,000 clones, about 88% found once; its top ten account for approximately 7.4%. The germline CDR1 and CDR2 sequences are SEHNR and FQNEAQ (reference sequence). The germline V and J ends were trimmed by 5 bases and 2 bases, with 10 bases remaining between them. The CDR3 has 14 residues. Seattle researchers signed up patients amid active infection and tracked them longitudinally.

The sample consisted of peripheral blood. This chain uses TRBV7-9 with TRBJ2-1; a weak D match, TRBD1 (6 bases). The origin of this receptor is an older woman with COVID-19, enrolled during active disease. Written as DNA, the CDR3 is TGTGCCAGCAGCACAGGGTCTACCTACAATGAGCAGTTCTTC. This sequence encodes CASSTGSTYNEQFF.